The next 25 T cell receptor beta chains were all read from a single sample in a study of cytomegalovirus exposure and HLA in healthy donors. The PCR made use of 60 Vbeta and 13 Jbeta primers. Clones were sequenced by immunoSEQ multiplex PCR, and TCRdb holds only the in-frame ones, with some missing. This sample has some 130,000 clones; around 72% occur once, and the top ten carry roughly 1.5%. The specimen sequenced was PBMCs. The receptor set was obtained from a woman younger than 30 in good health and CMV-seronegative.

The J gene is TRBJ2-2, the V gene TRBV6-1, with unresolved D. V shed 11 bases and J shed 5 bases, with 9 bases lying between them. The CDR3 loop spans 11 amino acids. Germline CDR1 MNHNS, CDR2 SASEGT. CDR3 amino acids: CAARVTGELFF. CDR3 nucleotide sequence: TGTGCCGCCCGGGTGACCGGGGAGCTGTTTTTT.

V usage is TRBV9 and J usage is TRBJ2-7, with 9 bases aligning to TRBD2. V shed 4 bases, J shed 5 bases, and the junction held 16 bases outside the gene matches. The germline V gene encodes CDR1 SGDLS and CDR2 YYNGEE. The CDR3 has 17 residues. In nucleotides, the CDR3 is TGTGCCAGCAGCCCTTCAGTGCCGCGGGAGGGCCGGCACGAGCAGTACTTC. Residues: CASSPSVPREGRHEQYF.

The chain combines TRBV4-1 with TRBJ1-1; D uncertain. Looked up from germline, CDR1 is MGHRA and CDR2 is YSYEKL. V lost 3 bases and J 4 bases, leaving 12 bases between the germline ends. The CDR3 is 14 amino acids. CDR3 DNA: TGCGCCAGCAGCCACATATTACAAACCACTGAAGCTTTCTTT. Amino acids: CASSHILQTTEAFF.

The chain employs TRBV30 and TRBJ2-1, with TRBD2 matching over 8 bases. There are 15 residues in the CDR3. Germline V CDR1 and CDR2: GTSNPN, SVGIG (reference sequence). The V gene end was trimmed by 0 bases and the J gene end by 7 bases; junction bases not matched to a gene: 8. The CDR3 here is CAWSVLAGLGNEQFF. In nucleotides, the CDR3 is TGTGCCTGGAGTGTCCTAGCGGGTCTGGGAAATGAGCAGTTCTTC.

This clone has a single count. The CDR3 nucleotides are TGTGCCAGCAGTGAACTTAGTATCCAGTACTTC. It yields the protein CASSELSIQYF. The chain uses TRBV2 and TRBJ2-5, with D unresolved. V lost 2 bases, J lost 10 bases, and 8 bases lay in between. CDR1 and CDR2 from the germline V gene are SNHLY and FYNNEI. CDR3 length equals 11 residues.

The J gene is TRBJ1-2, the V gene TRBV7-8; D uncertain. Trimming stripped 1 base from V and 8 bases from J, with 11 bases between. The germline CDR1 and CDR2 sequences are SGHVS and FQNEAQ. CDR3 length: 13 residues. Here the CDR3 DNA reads TGTGCCAGCAGCTTAGACTGGGGAGGAGGCTACACCTTC. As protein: CASSLDWGGGYTF.

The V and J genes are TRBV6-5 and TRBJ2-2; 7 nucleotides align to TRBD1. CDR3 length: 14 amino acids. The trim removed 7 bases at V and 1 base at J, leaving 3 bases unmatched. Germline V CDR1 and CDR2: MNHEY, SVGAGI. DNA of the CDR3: TGTGCCAGCAAGGGGACAGAGAACACCGGGGAGCTGTTTTTT. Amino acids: CASKGTENTGELFF.

The CDR3 protein is CASSLDQGSYTF. CDR3 in DNA: TGCGCCAGCAGCTTGGATCAGGGGAGCTACACCTTC. The chain employs TRBV5-1 and TRBJ1-2, with D possibly matching TRBD1 (6 bases). This CDR3 region has 12 residues. V lost 0 bases to trimming and J lost 9 bases, with 9 bases between them. Germline CDR1 SGHRS, CDR2 YFSETQ.

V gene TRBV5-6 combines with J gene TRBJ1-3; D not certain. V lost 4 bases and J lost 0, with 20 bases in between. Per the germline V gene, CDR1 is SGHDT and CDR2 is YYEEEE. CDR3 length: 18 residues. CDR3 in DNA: TGTGCCAGCAGCCTTGTGGCGGGTCTAAACCCCTCTGGAAACACCATATATTTT. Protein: CASSLVAGLNPSGNTIYF.

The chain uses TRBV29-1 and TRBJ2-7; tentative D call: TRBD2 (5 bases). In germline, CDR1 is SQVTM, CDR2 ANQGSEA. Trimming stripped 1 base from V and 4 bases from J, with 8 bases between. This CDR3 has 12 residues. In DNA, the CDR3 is TGCAGCGTTGAAGTAGGAGGTTACGAGCAGTACTTC. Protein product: CSVEVGGYEQYF.

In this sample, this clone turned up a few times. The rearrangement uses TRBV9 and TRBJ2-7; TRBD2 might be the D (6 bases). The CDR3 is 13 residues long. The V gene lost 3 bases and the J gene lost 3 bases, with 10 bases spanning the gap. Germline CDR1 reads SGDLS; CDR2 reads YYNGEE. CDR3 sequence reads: CASSGLADYEQYF. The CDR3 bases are TGTGCCAGCAGCGGATTAGCGGACTACGAGCAGTACTTC.

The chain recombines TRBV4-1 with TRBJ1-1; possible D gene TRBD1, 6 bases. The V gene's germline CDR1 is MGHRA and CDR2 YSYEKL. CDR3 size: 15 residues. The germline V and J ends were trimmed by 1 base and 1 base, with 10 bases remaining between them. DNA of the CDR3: TGCGCCAGCAGCCAAGTTGGACAGACGAACACTGAAGCTTTCTTT. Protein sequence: CASSQVGQTNTEAFF.

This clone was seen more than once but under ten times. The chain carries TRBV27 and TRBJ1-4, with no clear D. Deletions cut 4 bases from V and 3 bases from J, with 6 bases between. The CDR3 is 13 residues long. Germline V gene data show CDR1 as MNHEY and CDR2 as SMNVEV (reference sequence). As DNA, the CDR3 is TGTGCCAGCAGTTCCTACCCTAATGAAAAACTGTTTTTT. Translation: CASSSYPNEKLFF. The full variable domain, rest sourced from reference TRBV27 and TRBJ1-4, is EAQVTQNPRYLITVTGKKLTVTCSQNMNHEYMSWYRQDPGLGLRQIYYSMNVEVTDKGDVPEGYKVSRKEKRNFPLILESPSPNQTSLYFCASSSYPNEKLFFGSGTQLSVL.

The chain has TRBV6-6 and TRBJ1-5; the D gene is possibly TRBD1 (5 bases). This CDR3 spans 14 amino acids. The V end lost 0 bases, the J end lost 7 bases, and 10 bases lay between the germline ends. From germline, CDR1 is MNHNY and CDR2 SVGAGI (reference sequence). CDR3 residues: CASSYSSGWQPQHF. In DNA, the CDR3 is TGTGCCAGCAGTTACTCCTCAGGGTGGCAGCCCCAGCATTTT.

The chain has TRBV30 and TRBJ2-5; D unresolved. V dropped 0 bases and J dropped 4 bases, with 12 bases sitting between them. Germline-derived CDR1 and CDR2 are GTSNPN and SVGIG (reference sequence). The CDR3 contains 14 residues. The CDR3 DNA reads TGTGCCTGGAGTGTAACGGAGAGAGGAGAGACCCAGTACTTC. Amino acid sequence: CAWSVTERGETQYF. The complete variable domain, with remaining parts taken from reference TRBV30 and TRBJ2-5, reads SQTIHQWPATLVQPVGSPLSLECTVEGTSNPNLYWYRQAAGRGLQLLFYSVGIGQISSEVPQNLSASRPQDRQFILSSKKLLLSDSGFYLCAWSVTERGETQYFGPGTRLLVL.

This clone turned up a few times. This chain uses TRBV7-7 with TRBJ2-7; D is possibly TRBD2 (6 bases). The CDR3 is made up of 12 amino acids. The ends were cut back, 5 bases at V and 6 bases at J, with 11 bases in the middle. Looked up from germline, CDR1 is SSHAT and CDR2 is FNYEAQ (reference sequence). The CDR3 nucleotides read TGTGCCAGCAGCCCCCAGGGAGGCGAGCAGTACTTC. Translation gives CASSPQGGEQYF.

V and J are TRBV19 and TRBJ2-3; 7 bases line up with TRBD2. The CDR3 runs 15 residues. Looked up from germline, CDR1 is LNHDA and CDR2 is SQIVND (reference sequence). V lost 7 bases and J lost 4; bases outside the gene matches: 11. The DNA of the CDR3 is TGTGCCAGTACCCCCCTCGCGGGAGTAGCAGATACGCAGTATTTT. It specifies CASTPLAGVADTQYF.

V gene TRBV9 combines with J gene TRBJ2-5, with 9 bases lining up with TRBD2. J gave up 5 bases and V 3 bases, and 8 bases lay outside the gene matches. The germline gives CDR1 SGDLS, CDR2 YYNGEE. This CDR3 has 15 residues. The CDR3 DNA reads TGTGCCAGCAGCGGAGATAGCGGGAGATGGGAGACCCAGTACTTC. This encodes CASSGDSGRWETQYF.

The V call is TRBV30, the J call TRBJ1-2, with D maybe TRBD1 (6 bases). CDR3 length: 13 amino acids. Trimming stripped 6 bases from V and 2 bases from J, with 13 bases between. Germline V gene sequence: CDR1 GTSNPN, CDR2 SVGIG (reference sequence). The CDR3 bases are TGTGCCTGCGTGGCAGGGGCAAACTATGGCTACACCTTC. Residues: CACVAGANYGYTF.

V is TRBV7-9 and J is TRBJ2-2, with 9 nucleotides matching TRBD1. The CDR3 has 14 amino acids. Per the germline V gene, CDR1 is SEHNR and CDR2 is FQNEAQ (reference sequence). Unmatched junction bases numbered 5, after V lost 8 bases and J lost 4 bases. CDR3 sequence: CASAQGAGTGELFF. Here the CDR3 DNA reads TGTGCCAGCGCACAGGGGGCGGGCACCGGGGAGCTGTTTTTT.

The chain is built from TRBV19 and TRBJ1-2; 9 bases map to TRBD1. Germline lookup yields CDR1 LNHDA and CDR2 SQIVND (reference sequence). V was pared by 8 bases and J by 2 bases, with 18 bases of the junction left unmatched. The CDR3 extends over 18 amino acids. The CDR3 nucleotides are TGTGCCAGTCGACACAGGGGGCGTGGGTCCAAGGCCAACTATGGCTACACCTTC. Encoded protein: CASRHRGRGSKANYGYTF.

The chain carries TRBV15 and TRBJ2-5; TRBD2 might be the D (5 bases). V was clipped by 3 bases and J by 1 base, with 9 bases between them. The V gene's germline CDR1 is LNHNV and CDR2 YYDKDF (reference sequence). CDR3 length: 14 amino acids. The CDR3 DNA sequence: TGTGCCACCAGCAGCCGGACTGCCCAAGAGACCCAGTACTTC. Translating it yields CATSSRTAQETQYF.

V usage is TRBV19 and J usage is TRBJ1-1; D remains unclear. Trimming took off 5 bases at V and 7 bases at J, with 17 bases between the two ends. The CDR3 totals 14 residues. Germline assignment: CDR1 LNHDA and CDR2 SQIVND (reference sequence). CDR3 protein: CASSPLGLSFEAFF. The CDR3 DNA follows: TGTGCCAGTAGTCCTTTAGGACTGTCCTTTGAAGCTTTCTTT.

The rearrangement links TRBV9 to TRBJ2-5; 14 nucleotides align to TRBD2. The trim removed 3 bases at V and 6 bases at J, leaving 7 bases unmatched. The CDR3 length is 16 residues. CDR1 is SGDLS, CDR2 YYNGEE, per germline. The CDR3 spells CASSEGTSGSLKTQYF. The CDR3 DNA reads TGTGCCAGCAGCGAAGGGACTAGCGGGAGTCTGAAGACCCAGTACTTC. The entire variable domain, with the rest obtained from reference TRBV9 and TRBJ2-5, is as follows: DSGVTQTPKHLITATGQRVTLRCSPRSGDLSVYWYQQSLDQGLQFLIQYYNGEERAKGNILERFSAQQFPDLHSELNLSSLELGDSALYFCASSEGTSGSLKTQYFGPGTRLLVL.

The CDR3 DNA reads TGTGCCATCAGTGATGGGTCGGGGGAATACGAGCAGTACTTC. Translated: CAISDGSGEYEQYF. The genes are TRBV10-3 and TRBJ2-7; tentatively, D is TRBD2 (6 bases). The V gene lost 3 bases and the J gene lost 4 bases, with 13 bases spanning the gap. The CDR3 covers 14 residues. The germline CDR1 and CDR2 sequences are ENHRY and SYGVKD.